The text below deals with one T cell receptor beta chain. This study enrolled people aged about 18 to 90 from around 26 US geographic areas. Recovered status in Cohort 3 required two negative PCRs, clearance, or symptom resolution. Germline V lookup: CDR1 MGHRA, CDR2 YSYEKL. V lost 1 base and J 0 bases, leaving 7 bases between the germline ends. The CDR3 sequence is 15 residues long. The entry originates in a study of blood T cell repertoires in COVID-19. About the research overall: The origin of the acute and convalescent COVID-19 samples was the United States, Italy and Spain. From T cells, B-cell-depleted T cells, or PBMCs came the material, which was cDNA or gDNA.

The assay was immunoSEQ multiplex PCR, and TCRdb's table has in-frame clones only and misses some. The sample lists over 150,000 clones, roughly 87% seen once, with more than 2% in the top ten. The clonotype originates from a woman in her 30s who had recovered from COVID-19. The V call is TRBV4-1, the J call TRBJ1-5, with D perhaps matching TRBD1 (6 bases). Sequenced sample: PBMCs or T cells enriched from blood (not recorded which). The CDR3 region is CASSQGQVSNQPQHF. The CDR3 DNA follows: TGCGCCAGCAGCCAAGGACAGGTTAGCAATCAGCCCCAGCATTTT.